These 22 T cell receptor beta chains share one sample of origin, sequenced in a study of post-analysis software for immune sequencing data. TCR beta cDNA libraries had unique molecular identifiers. MiXCR, applied by TCRdb to the PCR reads, yields one record per CDR3 protein. Of approximately 690,000 distinct CDR3 sequences listed, 55% to 60% are singletons. Their recognized antigens are unknown. The study, taken as a whole, reports: Comparison of patients with controls showed 4 to 6 TRBV segments more frequent in patients, TRBV5-6, TRBV5-1 and TRBV20-1 among them.

Sequenced sample: blood. These receptors were obtained from a girl aged 2 to 10 with multiple sclerosis.

This clonotype showed up just a few times. The V call is TRBV25-1, the J call TRBJ2-6, with unresolved D. Trimming left V 1 base short and J 2 bases short, with 6 bases between. The CDR3 runs to 15 residues. Per the germline V gene, CDR1 is MGHDK and CDR2 is SYGVNS. This CDR3 reads CASSESDAGANVLTF. In DNA, the CDR3 is TGTGCCAGCAGTGAATCGGACGCTGGGGCCAACGTCCTGACTTTC.

For this clonotype: The junction departs from the called germline gene at one end, perhaps through a read error. This chain joins TRBV20-1 and TRBJ1-2; D is unclear. CDR1 is DFQATT and CDR2 is SNEGSKA in the germline V gene (reference sequence). The CDR3 consists of 12 residues. The CDR3 region has the DNA TGCAGTGCTGGAGACAAGGCCTATGGCTACACCTTC. Translation gives CSAGDKAYGYTF.

The chain employs TRBV5-1 and TRBJ2-4; TRBD1 matches 9 bases. Per germline, CDR1 SGHRS and CDR2 YFSETQ. The CDR3 is 13 amino acids. Trimming removed 4 bases from V and 8 bases from J; junction bases left unmatched: 4. The CDR3 sequence: CASSRRTGDIQYF. For the CDR3, the DNA is TGCGCCAGCAGCAGGAGGACAGGGGACATTCAGTACTTC.

As concerns this clonotype: The germline gene is not matched at one end of the junction; a read error may be the cause. V gene TRBV11-2 combines with J gene TRBJ2-1; 8 bases map to TRBD1. Gene TRBJ2-7 matches the end of the DNA better, so the J call may be wrong. The germline V gene encodes CDR1 SGHAT and CDR2 FQNNGV. There are 13 residues in the CDR3. The CDR3 DNA is TGTGCCAACAGCGTAGACAGGGGATACGAGCAGTACTTC. It is translated as CANSVDRGYEQYF.

The V call is TRBV6-2 or TRBV6-3, the J call TRBJ2-2; D is ambiguous. Germline values: CDR1 MNHEY, CDR2 SVGEGT. Deletions cut 11 bases from V and 1 base from J, with 11 bases between. CDR3 length: 13 residues. CDR3 sequence reads: CAGPPGNTGELFF. The CDR3 bases are TGTGCCGGACCCCCGGGGAACACCGGGGAGCTGTTTTTT.

The genes are TRBV20-1 and TRBJ1-1; no definite D call. Germline values: CDR1 DFQATT, CDR2 SNEGSKA (reference sequence). The CDR3 totals 14 residues. V shed 0 bases and J shed 8 bases, with 16 bases lying between them. The CDR3 DNA is TGCAGTGCTAGAGAGCCAGACGACACGAGGGAAGCTTTCTTT. Translating it yields CSAREPDDTREAFF.

This rearrangement joins TRBV2 to TRBJ2-7; 7 bases are shared with TRBD2. The J call may be incorrect, as the DNA end agrees better with TRBJ2-5. The CDR3 extends over 13 amino acids. Germline values: CDR1 SNHLY, CDR2 FYNNEI. CDR3 nucleotide sequence: TGTGCCAGCAATGGACTAGTGGGGGAGACCCAGTACTTC. It yields the protein CASNGLVGETQYF.

This clonotype was seen a few times. The chain employs TRBV6-6 and TRBJ2-1; D gene unclear. V dropped 5 bases and J dropped 4 bases, with 18 bases sitting between them. CDR1 and CDR2 from the germline V gene are MNHNY and SVGAGI (reference sequence). The CDR3 covers 16 residues. The CDR3 DNA reads as TGTGCCAGCAGTATCACCACTTACCCCATGTACAATGAGCAGTTCTTC. Residues: CASSITTYPMYNEQFF.

The chain links TRBV7-9 to TRBJ2-3; TRBD1 matches at 9 bases. The J segment lost 6 bases and the V segment lost 3 bases, leaving 7 bases of the junction unmatched. Looked up from germline, CDR1 is SEHNR and CDR2 is FQNEAQ (reference sequence). CDR3 length: 15 amino acids. CDR3 sequence reads: CASSFGTGSVDTQYF. The DNA of the CDR3 is TGTGCCAGCAGCTTCGGGACAGGGAGCGTGGATACGCAGTATTTT.

Comment on this clonotype: One end of the junction varies from germline; a read error may be responsible. The chain carries TRBV12-3 or TRBV12-4 and TRBJ2-1, with 10 bases that match TRBD2. The CDR3 extends over 15 amino acids. CDR3 sequence reads: CTSTKGSSGSNEQFF. CDR3 DNA sequence: TGTACCAGCACCAAGGGGTCTAGCGGGAGCAATGAGCAGTTCTTC.

The V call is TRBV12-3 or TRBV12-4, the J call TRBJ2-1, with TRBD2 as a possible D gene (5 bases). Trimming pared 4 bases from V and 0 bases from J, leaving 10 bases between. The CDR3 loop spans 15 amino acids. The CDR3 loop reads CASSSSGDSYNEQFF. CDR3 sequence (DNA): TGTGCCAGCAGTTCAAGCGGCGACTCCTACAATGAGCAGTTCTTC.

The J gene is TRBJ2-7, the V gene TRBV11-2, with 8 bases fitting TRBD1. Trimming at V came to 4 bases and at J to 9 bases, leaving 17 bases not matched to a gene. In germline, CDR1 is SGHAT, CDR2 FQNNGV. There are 16 residues in the CDR3. CDR3 in DNA: TGTGCCAGCAGCTCCCTACAGGGGGACAGGTTGGTGAGGCAGTACTTC. Translation: CASSSLQGDRLVRQYF. The variable domain in full, with the rest retrieved from reference TRBV11-2 and TRBJ2-7, is EAGVAQSPRYKIIEKRQSVAFWCNPISGHATLYWYQQILGQGPKLLIQFQNNGVVDDSQLPKDRFSAERLKGVDSTLKIQPAKLEDSAVYLCASSSLQGDRLVRQYFGPGTRLTVT.

This clonotype was seen a few times. This chain uses TRBV6-2 or TRBV6-3 with TRBJ1-2; 8 nucleotides agree with TRBD1. Trimming removed 0 bases from V and 6 bases from J; junction bases left unmatched: 3. The CDR3 has 14 residues. From germline, CDR1 is MNHEY and CDR2 SVGEGT. CDR3 coding DNA: TGTGCCAGCAGTTACTCCCCAGGGGGCCATGGCTACACCTTC. This gives the protein CASSYSPGGHGYTF.

This chain joins TRBV6-6 and TRBJ1-4, with D unresolved. The CDR3 consists of 16 residues. V lost 2 bases and J lost 5, with 15 bases in between. CDR1 is MNHNY and CDR2 is SVGAGI in the germline V gene (reference sequence). CDR3 coding DNA: TGTGCCAGCAGTTACATCAGGCCTCAAGGAAATGAAAAACTGTTTTTT. It encodes CASSYIRPQGNEKLFF.

This clonotype turned up a few times. This rearrangement joins TRBV20-1 to TRBJ2-1; 11 nucleotides line up with TRBD1. CDR1 DFQATT and CDR2 SNEGSKA come from the germline V gene (reference sequence). J was trimmed by 7 bases and V by 3 bases; bases with no gene match: 5. The CDR3 runs to 14 residues. CDR3 bases: TGCAGTGCTAGTTTTGGGACAGGGGGTAATGAGCAGTTCTTC. It translates to CSASFGTGGNEQFF.

The CDR3 DNA reads as TGTGCCAGCAGTTACCCCGGGGGTGAGCAGTTCTTC. Encoded protein: CASSYPGGEQFF. The V gene is TRBV6-5, the J gene TRBJ2-1; the D gene is possibly TRBD2 (6 bases). This CDR3 is 12 amino acids long. Trimming pared 2 bases from V and 9 bases from J, leaving 8 bases between. Germline V gene lookup returns CDR1 MNHEY and CDR2 SVGAGI.

This chain uses TRBV2 with TRBJ2-7; TRBD1 might be the D (6 bases). The ends were cut back, 7 bases at V and 5 bases at J, with 18 bases in the middle. Germline V gene sequence: CDR1 SNHLY, CDR2 FYNNEI. The CDR3 extends over 14 amino acids. The CDR3 region is CASTQDRTVHEQYF. In DNA form, the CDR3 reads TGTGCCAGCACTCAAGATAGGACAGTTCACGAGCAGTACTTC. The entire variable domain, with the rest obtained from reference TRBV2 and TRBJ2-7, is as follows: EPEVTQTPSHQVTQMGQEVILRCVPISNHLYFYWYRQILGQKVEFLVSFYNNEISEKSEIFDDQFSVERPDGSNFTLKIRSTKLEDSAMYFCASTQDRTVHEQYFGPGTRLTVT.

The chain uses TRBV7-9 and TRBJ1-2; maybe TRBD1 (6 bases). CDR1 SEHNR and CDR2 FQNEAQ come from the germline V gene (reference sequence). This CDR3 is built from 15 residues. The V end lost 5 bases, the J end lost 1 base, and 14 bases lay between the germline ends. CDR3 loop: CASSRWTVHNYGYTF. DNA for the CDR3: TGTGCCAGCAGCCGGTGGACAGTGCATAACTATGGCTACACCTTC.

J is TRBJ2-4 and V is TRBV7-2, with 7 bases fitting TRBD1. J gave up 13 bases and V 1 base, and 7 bases lay outside the gene matches. CDR1 SGHTA and CDR2 FQGNSA come from the germline V gene. CDR3 length: 13 amino acids. CDR3 coding DNA: TGTGCCAGCAGCTTAGTCAAGGGGGCGGAGCAGTACTTC. Residues: CASSLVKGAEQYF. The variable domain in full, completed from reference TRBV7-2 and TRBJ2-4, reads GAGVSQSPSNKVTEKGKDVELRCDPISGHTALYWYRQSLGQGLEFLIYFQGNSAPDKSGLPSDRFSAERTGGSVSTLTIQRTQQEDSAVYLCASSLVKGAEQYFGAGTRLSVL.

The chain couples TRBV29-1 to TRBJ2-4, with 16 bases that match TRBD2. Trimming cost V 6 bases and J 13 bases; bases outside gene matches: 6. The CDR3 totals 13 residues. CDR1 and CDR2 (germline): SQVTM, ANQGSEA. CDR3 protein: CSVGLAGGVGQYF. CDR3 bases: TGCAGCGTGGGACTAGCGGGAGGGGTAGGGCAGTACTTC.

This clonotype has a handful of counts. This chain connects TRBV7-9 to TRBJ2-1; 8 bases fit TRBD1. J was trimmed by 12 bases and V by 5 bases; bases with no gene match: 9. The germline CDR1 and CDR2 sequences are SEHNR and FQNEAQ (reference sequence). The CDR3 extends over 13 amino acids. The CDR3 spells CASSLGQGTGQFF. The DNA for the CDR3 is TGTGCCAGCAGCCTCGGACAGGGAACGGGGCAGTTCTTC.

V is TRBV7-2 and J is TRBJ2-7; D gene unclear. The V end lost 3 bases, the J end lost 8 bases, and 17 bases lay between the germline ends. This CDR3 spans 14 amino acids. Germline assignment: CDR1 SGHTA and CDR2 FQGNSA. CDR3 coding DNA: TGTGCCAGCAGCTTGAGGACCGCGACTCGGAAGCAGTACTTC. This translates into CASSLRTATRKQYF.